This TCR beta chain was sequenced in a study of cytomegalovirus exposure and HLA in healthy donors. PCR employed 60 Vbeta and 13 Jbeta primers. TCRdb's copy holds only in-frame clones and misses some; the assay was immunoSEQ multiplex PCR. The table has over 150,000 clones, about four fifths seen once. Sequenced input: PBMCs. The TCR originated in a girl aged 10-17 years in good health and CMV-seropositive.

The CDR3 DNA follows: TGCGCCAGCAGTGACCCTGGTCGACAGGGGGGGAACTATGGCTACACCTTC. Translating it yields CASSDPGRQGGNYGYTF. V usage is TRBV10-2 and J usage is TRBJ1-2; TRBD1 matches at 9 bases. The CDR3 consists of 17 residues. The trim removed 3 bases at V and 2 bases at J, leaving 10 bases unmatched. CDR1 and CDR2 (germline): WSHSY, SAAADI.